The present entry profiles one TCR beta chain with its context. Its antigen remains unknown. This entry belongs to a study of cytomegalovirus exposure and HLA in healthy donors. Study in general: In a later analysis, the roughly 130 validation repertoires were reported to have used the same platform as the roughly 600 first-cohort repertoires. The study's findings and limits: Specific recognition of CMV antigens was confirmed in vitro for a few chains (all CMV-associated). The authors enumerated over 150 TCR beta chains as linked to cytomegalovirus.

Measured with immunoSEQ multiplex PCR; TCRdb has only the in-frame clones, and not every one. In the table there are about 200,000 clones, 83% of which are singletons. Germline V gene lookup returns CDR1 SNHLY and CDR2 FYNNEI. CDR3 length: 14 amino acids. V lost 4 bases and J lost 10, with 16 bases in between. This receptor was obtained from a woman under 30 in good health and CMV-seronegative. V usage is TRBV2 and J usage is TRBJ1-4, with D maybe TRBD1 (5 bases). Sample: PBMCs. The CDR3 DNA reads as TGTGCCAGCAGTGGAGACAGTTCTATTAGAAAACTGTTTTTT. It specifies CASSGDSSIRKLFF.